This TCR beta chain appears in the sequencing data of a study of T cell responses to AZD1222 COVID-19 vaccine (dated by TCRdb to about 2021). Background for the entire study: TCR sequencing was performed for 233 trial participants, of whom 207 were given two doses of AZD1222 and some 25 were given two doses of MenACWY control vaccine. Enrollment into the trials was organized by age into subgroups of 18-55, 56-69 and 70-plus years, and those subgroups contained approximately 150, 30 and 60 TCR-sequenced participants, respectively.

V is clipped by 6 bases and J by 1 base, and the sequence between their germline boundaries is 15 bases long. The germline V gene gives CDR1 as SGHRS and CDR2 as YFSETQ. Measured from the cysteine to the phenylalanine, the CDR3 is 15 residues long. Solely the CDR3 DNA is kept, with 45 bases framed from the first base. The CDR3 regions of human TCRbeta chains were analyzed by immunosequencing. The original pipeline was this. TCRs in the repertoires were compared against a reference library of SARS-CoV-2-specific TCRs that had been generated with the MIRA antigen-specificity platform. Breadth was defined as the fraction of unique TCRs that were SARS-CoV-2-associated, and depth was defined as the fraction of total T cells that were SARS-CoV-2-associated. Each spike-specific TCR was assigned to its reactive spike region and to a CD4 or CD8 class using the MIRA data. Log10-transformed breadth and depth values were compared by one-way ANOVA with Sidak's multiple comparisons tests. TCRdb stores this immuneACCESS table with in-frame sequences only. Part of the clones is absent; in the studies checked, under half of the shortfall reflects unresolved V genes, and no reason is known for the rest. The V and J calls and clone size are taken from that table; D and trimming were inferred from the DNA. Counted in this sample were 150,000 or so clones; under 95% of them appeared once. The top ten clonotypes cover more than 1% of the sample.

The paper's findings and limits, for the study overall: A significant rise in spike-specific TCR breadth and depth was observed after two AZD1222 doses relative to day 0 and relative to MenACWY recipients. The whole spike protein was spanned by vaccine-associated CD4 TCRs, and dominant responses were seen in regions 160-218 and 743-854. Most participants were white British and females outnumbered males, and the authors suggested that clonal diversity may have been underestimated. Only five to seven AZD1222 recipients were SARS-CoV-2 seropositive at baseline, limiting conclusions about previously exposed vaccinees. Epitopes outside the regions mutated in the B.1.351 and B.1.1.7 variants were reportedly recognized by nearly half of the unique spike-specific TCRs. Because no day 14 peak-response samples were available, the repertoires could be characterized only after the peak T cell response. In the small 56-69-year group, the increase in depth fell short of significance, most likely because of low power.

What this sample's time point label stands for: about 28 days (+/-7) after the second vaccine dose. Because spike-specific TCR depth and breadth did not differ between the two schedules, AZD1222 recipients who got a second dose at roughly 4 weeks were pooled with those who got a second dose at roughly 12 weeks. Vaccinee samples were obtained from the UK trials COV001 and COV002, which included a single-blind randomized controlled phase 2/3 trial of AZD1222 (ChAdOx1 nCoV-19) in healthy adults. Trial participant PBMC samples were collected at day 0 and day 28 after the second dose for TCRbeta chain sequencing. This clone was seen just once. The specificity of this receptor is unknown. No clone much larger than this one lies a single base away; base qualities are absent.

Sequenced material: peripheral blood, taken 28 days after the second AZD1222 dose. This chain is built from TRBV5-1 and TRBJ2-3; a tentative D call is TRBD2 (6 bases match). The receptor was isolated from an adult who received the AZD1222 COVID-19 vaccine. The nucleotide sequence is TGCGCCAGCATGGCCCCGGGAGTTGGCACAGATACGCAGTATTTT. Translated, this gives CASMAPGVGTDTQYF.